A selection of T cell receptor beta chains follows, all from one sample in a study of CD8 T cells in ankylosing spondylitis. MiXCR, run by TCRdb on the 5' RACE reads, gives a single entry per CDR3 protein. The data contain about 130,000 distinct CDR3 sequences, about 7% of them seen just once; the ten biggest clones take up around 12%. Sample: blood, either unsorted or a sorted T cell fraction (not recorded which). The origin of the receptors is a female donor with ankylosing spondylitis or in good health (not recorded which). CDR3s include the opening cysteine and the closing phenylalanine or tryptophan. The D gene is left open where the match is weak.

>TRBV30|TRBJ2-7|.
CAWSGLRSYEQYF
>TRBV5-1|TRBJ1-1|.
CASSLGASRNTEAFF
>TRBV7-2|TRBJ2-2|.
CASSLEGGGELFF
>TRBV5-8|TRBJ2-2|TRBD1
CASSLDGTGGPGELFF
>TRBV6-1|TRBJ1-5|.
CASYTRRGRNQPQHF
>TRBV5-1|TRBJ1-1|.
CASSGRGDNEAFF
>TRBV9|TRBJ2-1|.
CASSVVLGGEQFF
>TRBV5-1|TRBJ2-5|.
CASSFQGFQETQYF
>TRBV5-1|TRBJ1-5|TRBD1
CASSPGQESGQPQHF
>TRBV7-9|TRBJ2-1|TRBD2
CASSPGTSRPNEQFF
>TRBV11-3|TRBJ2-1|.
CASSLSPGSEQFF
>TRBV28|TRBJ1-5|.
CASSNDSGGLNQPQHF
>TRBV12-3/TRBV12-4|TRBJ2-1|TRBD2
CASSNTIGGEGFF
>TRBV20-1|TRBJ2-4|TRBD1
CSARQGAAKNIQYF
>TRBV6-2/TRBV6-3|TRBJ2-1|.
CASSYSTGWGNSYNEQFF
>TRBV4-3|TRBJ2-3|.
CASSQEGDRTDTQYF
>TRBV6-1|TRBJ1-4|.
CASMTAGATNEKLFF
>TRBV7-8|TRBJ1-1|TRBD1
CASSPVPGQRLNTEAFF
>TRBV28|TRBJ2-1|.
CASTSGGYNEQFF
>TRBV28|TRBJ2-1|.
CASSLEQGITNEQFF
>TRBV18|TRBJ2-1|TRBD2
CASSPWTSGETEQFF
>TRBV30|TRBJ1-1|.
CAWSVRAGIEAFF
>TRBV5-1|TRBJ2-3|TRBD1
CASMQGAHTDTQYF
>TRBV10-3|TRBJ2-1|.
CAISGDSGYEQFF
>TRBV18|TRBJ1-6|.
CASSPKPPGDSPLHF
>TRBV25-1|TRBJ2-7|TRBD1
CASSLPGQGADEQYF
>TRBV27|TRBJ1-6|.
CASSLTGQHYNSPLHF
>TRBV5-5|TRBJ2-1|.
CASSLGGRANEQFF
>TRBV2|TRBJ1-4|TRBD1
CASSLTPGQGAVEKLFF
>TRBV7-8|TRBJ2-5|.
CASNAGAPVAQYF
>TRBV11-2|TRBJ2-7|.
CASSSPLSGAYEQYF
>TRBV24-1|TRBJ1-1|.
CATSESTGPPEAFF
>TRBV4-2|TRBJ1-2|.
CASTKGEEVNYGYTF
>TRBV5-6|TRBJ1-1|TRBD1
CASSYRQGEAFF
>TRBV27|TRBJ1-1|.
CASSLKVRGAEAFF
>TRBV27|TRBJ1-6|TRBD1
CASSPQGGFGSPLHF
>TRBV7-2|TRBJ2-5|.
CASSSRALEATQYF
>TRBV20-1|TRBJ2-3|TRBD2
CSATGTSGTLDTQYF
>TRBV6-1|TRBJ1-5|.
CASSEGFRQPQHF
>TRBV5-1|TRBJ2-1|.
CASRVSPNEQFF
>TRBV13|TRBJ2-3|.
CASSLRGAPTDTQYF
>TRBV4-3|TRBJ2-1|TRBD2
CASSQDSGGLNEQFF
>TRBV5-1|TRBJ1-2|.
CASSLGSGIHYGYTF
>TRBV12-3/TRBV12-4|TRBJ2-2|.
CASSPWAGELFF
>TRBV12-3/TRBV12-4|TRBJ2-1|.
CASREYGNEQFF
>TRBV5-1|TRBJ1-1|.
CASSLTGLVNTEAFF
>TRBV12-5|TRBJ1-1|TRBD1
CASGLTQGAHTEAFF
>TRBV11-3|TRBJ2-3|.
CASSDVGDSTDTQYF
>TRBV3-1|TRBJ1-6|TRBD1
CASSQDVGQGRSSPLHF
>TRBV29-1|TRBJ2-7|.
CSGPYEQYF
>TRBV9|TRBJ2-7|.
CASSIGGAGSYEQYF
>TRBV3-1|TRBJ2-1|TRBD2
CASTAGGTSGTEQFF
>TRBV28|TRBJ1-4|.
CASSGRGGEEKLFF
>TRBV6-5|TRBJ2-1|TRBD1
CASSYEGTAFNEQFF
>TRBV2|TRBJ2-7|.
CASSEYKNSYEQYF
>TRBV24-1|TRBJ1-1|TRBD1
CATRTGRNTEAFF
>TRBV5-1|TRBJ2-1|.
CASMEESRSYNEQFF
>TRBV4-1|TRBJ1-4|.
CASSPLQDTFNEKLFF
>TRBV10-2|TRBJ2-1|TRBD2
CASSDGLAGDVGSYNEQFF
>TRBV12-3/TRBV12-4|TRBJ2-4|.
CASRPGLGNIQYF